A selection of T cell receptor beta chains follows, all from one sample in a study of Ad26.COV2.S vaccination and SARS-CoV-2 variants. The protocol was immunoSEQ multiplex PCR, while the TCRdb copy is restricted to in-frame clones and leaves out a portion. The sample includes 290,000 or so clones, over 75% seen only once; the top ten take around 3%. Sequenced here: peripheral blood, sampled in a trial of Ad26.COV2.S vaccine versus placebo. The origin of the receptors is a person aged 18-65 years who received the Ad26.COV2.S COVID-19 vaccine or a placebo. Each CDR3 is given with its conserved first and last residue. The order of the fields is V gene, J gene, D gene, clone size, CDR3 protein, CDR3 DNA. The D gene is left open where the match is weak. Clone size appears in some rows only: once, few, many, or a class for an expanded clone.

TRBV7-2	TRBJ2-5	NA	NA	CASSPAQETQYF	TGTGCCAGCAGCCCCGCGCAAGAGACCCAGTACTTC
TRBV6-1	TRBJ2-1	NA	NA	CASSEDSRGWAFF	TGTGCCAGCAGTGAAGATTCCCGGGGGTGGGCGTTCTTC
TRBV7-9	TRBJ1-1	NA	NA	CASSQGRPNTEAFF	TGTGCCAGCAGCCAAGGACGGCCGAACACTGAAGCTTTCTTT
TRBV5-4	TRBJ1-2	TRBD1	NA	CASRFTGDLGYGYTF	TGTGCCAGCAGGTTCACAGGGGATCTCGGCTATGGCTACACCTTC
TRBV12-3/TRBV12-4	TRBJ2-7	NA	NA	CASNKGDPYEQYF	TGTGCCAGCAACAAGGGGGACCCCTACGAGCAGTACTTC
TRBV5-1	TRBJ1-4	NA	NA	CASSRGDREKLFF	TGCGCCAGCAGCAGGGGTGATCGTGAAAAACTGTTTTTT
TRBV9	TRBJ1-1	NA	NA	CASGQNTEAFF	TGTGCCAGCGGACAAAACACTGAAGCTTTCTTT
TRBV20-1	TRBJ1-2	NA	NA	CSGRSNYGYTF	TGCAGTGGGCGGTCAAACTATGGCTACACCTTC
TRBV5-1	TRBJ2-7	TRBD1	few	CASSWDAPGQALLEQYF	TGCGCCAGCAGCTGGGACGCCCCGGGACAGGCCCTTCTCGAGCAGTACTTC
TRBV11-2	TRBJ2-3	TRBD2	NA	CASSPRRLAEGTDTQYF	TGTGCCAGCAGCCCCCGACGACTAGCGGAGGGCACAGATACGCAGTATTTT
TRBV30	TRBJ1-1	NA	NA	CAWKAGQGFLNTEAFF	TGTGCCTGGAAGGCTGGTCAGGGTTTTTTGAACACTGAAGCTTTCTTT
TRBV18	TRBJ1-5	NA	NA	CASSPQGTSNQPQHF	TGTGCCAGCTCCCCTCAGGGTACCTCCAATCAGCCCCAGCATTTT
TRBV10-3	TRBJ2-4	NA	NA	CAISESRVETRVAKNIQYF	TGTGCCATCAGTGAGTCCCGGGTGGAGACTAGGGTGGCCAAAAACATTCAGTACTTC
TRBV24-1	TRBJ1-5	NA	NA	CATSPPPRAGYNQPQHF	TGTGCCACCAGCCCGCCCCCCCGGGCAGGGTACAATCAGCCCCAGCATTTT
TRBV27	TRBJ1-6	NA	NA	CASGLGGVYNSPLHF	TGTGCCAGTGGGTTGGGAGGGGTCTATAATTCACCCCTCCACTTT
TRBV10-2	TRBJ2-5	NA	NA	CASMEGDRETQYF	TGCGCCAGCATGGAAGGGGATCGGGAGACCCAGTACTTC
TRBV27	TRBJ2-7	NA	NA	CASSPWGLDSYEQYF	TGTGCCAGCAGTCCTTGGGGACTCGACTCCTACGAGCAGTACTTC
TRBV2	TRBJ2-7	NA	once	CASRAFGEQYF	TGTGCCAGCAGGGCCTTTGGGGAGCAGTACTTC
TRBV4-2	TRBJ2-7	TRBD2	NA	CASSQSRGGYDEQYF	TGTGCCAGCAGCCAAAGTCGGGGGGGCTACGACGAGCAGTACTTC
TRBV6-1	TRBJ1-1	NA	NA	CASSEYSEAFF	TGTGCCAGCAGTGAATACTCTGAAGCTTTCTTT
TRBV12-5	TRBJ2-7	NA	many	CASGSRPLIDEQYF	TGTGCTAGTGGCTCCAGGCCCCTCATCGACGAGCAGTACTTC
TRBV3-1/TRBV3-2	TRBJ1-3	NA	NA	CASSQAPQGGGNTIYF	TGTGCCAGCAGCCAGGCTCCACAGGGAGGTGGAAACACCATATATTTT
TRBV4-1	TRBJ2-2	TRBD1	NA	CASSLEWTGNTGELFF	TGCGCCAGCAGCCTTGAGTGGACAGGGAACACCGGGGAGCTGTTTTTT
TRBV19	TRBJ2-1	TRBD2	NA	CASSPRTSGRGDEQFF	TGTGCCAGTAGTCCCAGGACTAGCGGGAGGGGGGATGAGCAGTTCTTC
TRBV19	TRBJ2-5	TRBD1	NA	CASSATGVETQYF	TGTGCCAGTAGCGCGACAGGGGTGGAGACCCAGTACTTC
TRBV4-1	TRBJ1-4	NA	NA	CASSQESEEKLFF	TGCGCCAGCAGCCAAGAGTCAGAGGAAAAACTGTTTTTT
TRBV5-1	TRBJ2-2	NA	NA	CASSDTGELFF	TGCGCCAGCAGCGACACCGGGGAGCTGTTTTTT
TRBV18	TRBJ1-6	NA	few	CASSPSRSYNSPLHF	TGTGCCAGCTCACCGTCCCGCTCCTATAATTCACCCCTCCACTTT
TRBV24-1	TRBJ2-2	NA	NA	CATSDYETGELFF	TGTGCCACCAGTGATTACGAAACCGGGGAGCTGTTTTTT
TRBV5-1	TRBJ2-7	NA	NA	CASSFFNSYEQYF	TGCGCCAGCAGCTTCTTCAACTCCTACGAGCAGTACTTC
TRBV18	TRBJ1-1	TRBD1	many	CASSPPVMGGQGAFF	TGTGCCAGCTCACCACCGGTTATGGGGGGACAGGGAGCTTTCTTT
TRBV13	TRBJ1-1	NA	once	CASSSGFEAFF	TGTGCCAGCAGCTCAGGGTTTGAAGCTTTCTTT
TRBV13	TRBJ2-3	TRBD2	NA	CASSLGRLATDTQYF	TGTGCCAGCAGCTTAGGCCGACTAGCTACAGATACGCAGTATTTT
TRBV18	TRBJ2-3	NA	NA	CASSPPQQGNTDTQYF	TGTGCCAGCTCACCACCTCAACAGGGAAACACAGATACGCAGTATTTT
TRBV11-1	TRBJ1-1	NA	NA	CASSLVSRSGNTEAFF	TGTGCCAGCAGCTTAGTTTCCCGAAGCGGGAACACTGAAGCTTTCTTT
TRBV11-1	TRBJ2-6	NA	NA	CASSSRVSGANVLTF	TGTGCCAGCAGCAGCAGGGTTTCTGGGGCCAACGTCCTGACTTTC
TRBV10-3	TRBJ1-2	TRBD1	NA	CATHQAGTEGYGYTF	TGTGCCACGCACCAAGCGGGGACAGAGGGCTATGGCTACACCTTC
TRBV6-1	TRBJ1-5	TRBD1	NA	CASSESDREGNQPQHF	TGTGCCAGCAGTGAATCGGACAGGGAGGGCAATCAGCCCCAGCATTTT
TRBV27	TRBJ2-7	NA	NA	CASSRLSTDSYEQYF	TGTGCCAGCAGTCGCCTGAGCACTGACTCCTACGAGCAGTACTTC
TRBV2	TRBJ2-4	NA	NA	CASSEERSPRAKNIQYF	TGTGCCAGCAGTGAAGAGCGTAGCCCTAGGGCCAAAAACATTCAGTACTTC
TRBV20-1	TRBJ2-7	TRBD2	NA	CSAPGRYEQYF	TGCAGTGCTCCCGGGAGGTACGAGCAGTACTTC
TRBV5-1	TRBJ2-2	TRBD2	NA	CASSFTSGGSNTGELFF	TGCGCCAGCAGCTTTACTAGCGGGGGTTCGAACACCGGGGAGCTGTTTTTT
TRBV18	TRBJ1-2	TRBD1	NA	CASSPSDRGYGYTF	TGTGCCAGCTCACCATCAGACAGGGGCTATGGCTACACCTTC
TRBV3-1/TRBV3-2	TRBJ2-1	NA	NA	CASSPRYNEQFF	TGTGCCAGCAGCCCCCGGTACAATGAGCAGTTCTTC
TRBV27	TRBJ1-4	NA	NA	CASSHPNEKLFF	TGTGCCAGCAGTCACCCAAATGAAAAACTGTTTTTT
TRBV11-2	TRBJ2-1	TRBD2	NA	CASSLTTAGEVYNEQFF	TGTGCCAGCAGCTTAACGACGGCGGGAGAGGTCTACAATGAGCAGTTCTTC
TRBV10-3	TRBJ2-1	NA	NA	CAISEPLGIIGEQFF	TGTGCCATCAGTGAGCCCCTCGGGATTATCGGGGAGCAGTTCTTC
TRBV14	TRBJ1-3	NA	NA	CASSHGVGNTIYF	TGTGCCAGCAGCCACGGAGTGGGAAACACCATATATTTT
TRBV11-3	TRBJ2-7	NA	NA	CASSLGGGTEQYF	TGTGCCAGCAGCTTAGGAGGGGGTACCGAGCAGTACTTC
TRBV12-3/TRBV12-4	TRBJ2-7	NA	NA	CASSTRTSYEQYF	TGTGCCAGCAGTACACGGACATCCTACGAGCAGTACTTC
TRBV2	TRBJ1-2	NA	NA	CASSEAIQGYYGYTF	TGTGCCAGCAGTGAAGCTATTCAGGGGTACTATGGCTACACCTTC
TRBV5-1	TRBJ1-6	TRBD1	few	CASSLWGTGSSYNSPLHF	TGCGCCAGCAGCTTGTGGGGGACAGGAAGCTCCTATAATTCACCCCTCCACTTT
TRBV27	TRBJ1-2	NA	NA	CASSLSRGGGEGYTF	TGTGCCAGCAGTTTATCAAGAGGGGGAGGGGAGGGCTACACCTTC
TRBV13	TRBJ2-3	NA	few	CASRTGGTDTQYF	TGTGCCAGCCGGACCGGAGGCACAGATACGCAGTATTTT
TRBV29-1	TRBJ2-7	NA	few	CSVVGGLLNSYEQYF	TGCAGCGTTGTTGGGGGACTCCTCAATTCCTACGAGCAGTACTTC
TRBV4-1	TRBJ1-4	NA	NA	CASSQFYPRDGIITTNEKLFF	TGCGCCAGCAGCCAGTTCTACCCCCGGGACGGGATTATCACAACTAATGAAAAACTGTTTTTT
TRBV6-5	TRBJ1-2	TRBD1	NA	CASTRRGDRGFGYTF	TGTGCCAGCACCCGTCGGGGGGACAGGGGTTTTGGCTACACCTTC